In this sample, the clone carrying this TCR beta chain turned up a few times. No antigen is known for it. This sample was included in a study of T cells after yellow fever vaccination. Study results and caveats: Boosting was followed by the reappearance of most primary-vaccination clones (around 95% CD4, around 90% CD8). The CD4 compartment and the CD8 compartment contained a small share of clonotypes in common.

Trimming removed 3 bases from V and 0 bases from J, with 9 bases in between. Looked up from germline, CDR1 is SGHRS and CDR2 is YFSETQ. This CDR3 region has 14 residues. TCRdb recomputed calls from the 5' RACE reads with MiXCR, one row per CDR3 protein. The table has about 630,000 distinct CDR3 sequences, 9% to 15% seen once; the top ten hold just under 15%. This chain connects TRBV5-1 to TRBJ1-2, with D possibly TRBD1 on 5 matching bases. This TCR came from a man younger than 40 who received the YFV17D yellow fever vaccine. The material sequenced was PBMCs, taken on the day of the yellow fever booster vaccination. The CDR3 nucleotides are TGCGCCAGCAGCTCGGACACCACTAACTATGGCTACACCTTC. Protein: CASSSDTTNYGYTF.